This is a list of T cell receptor beta chains from one sample in a study of breast tumors, draining lymph nodes, adjacent tissues. From the multiplex PCR reads, TCRdb called clonotypes with MiXCR, one entry per CDR3 protein. The data contain approximately 230,000 distinct CDR3 sequences, around 34% of them singletons. The source material was axillary lymph node tissue. The receptors stem from a female donor with breast cancer. Some clones in this sample may be carry-over from other donors' samples. Each CDR3 is given with its conserved first and last residue. The order of the fields is J gene, D gene, clone size, V gene, CDR3 DNA, CDR3 protein. A D gene is named only where the DNA matches it firmly. The size field is filled for only some rows; it gives once, few, many or a size class.

j_gene: TRBJ2-5; d_gene: TRBD1; abundance: many; v_gene: TRBV20-1; CDR3nt: TGCAGTGCTCGGGAAGGGGGCCGGGAGACCCAGTACTTC; CDR3aa: CSAREGGRETQYF
j_gene: TRBJ2-3; d_gene: TRBD1; abundance: many; v_gene: TRBV6-1; CDR3nt: TGTGCCAGCAGTCCGGGACAGGGGAGCACAGATACGCAGTATTTT; CDR3aa: CASSPGQGSTDTQYF
j_gene: TRBJ2-5; d_gene: TRBD2; abundance: many; v_gene: TRBV12-3/TRBV12-4; CDR3nt: TGTGCCAGCAGTCTCTCCGGGACTAAAGAGACCCAGTACTTC; CDR3aa: CASSLSGTKETQYF
j_gene: TRBJ1-5; d_gene: TRBD1; abundance: many; v_gene: TRBV3-1; CDR3nt: TGTGCCAGCAGCCCAGGGGGTAATCAGCCCCAGCATTTT; CDR3aa: CASSPGGNQPQHF
j_gene: TRBJ2-1; d_gene: TRBD2; abundance: -; v_gene: TRBV24-1; CDR3nt: TGTGCCACCAGTGACGGGCCCACAAGAGCGGGGGGCCGAAAGTACAATGAGCAGTTCTTC; CDR3aa: CATSDGPTRAGGRKYNEQFF
j_gene: TRBJ1-2; d_gene: TRBD1; abundance: many; v_gene: TRBV7-9; CDR3nt: TGTGCCAGCAGCTTAGCCCCGGGACAGGGGTACGGCTACCCCTTC; CDR3aa: CASSLAPGQGYGYPF
j_gene: TRBJ2-2; d_gene: -; abundance: many; v_gene: TRBV9; CDR3nt: TGTGCCAGCAGCGTAGCCGGGGAGCTGTTTTTT; CDR3aa: CASSVAGELFF
j_gene: TRBJ2-3; d_gene: -; abundance: many; v_gene: TRBV10-3; CDR3nt: TGTGCCATCAGTGACCGGGGTGAAGATACGCAGTATTTT; CDR3aa: CAISDRGEDTQYF
j_gene: TRBJ1-5; d_gene: -; abundance: -; v_gene: TRBV27; CDR3nt: TGTGCCAGCAGCAACCGGGACCCGAGAGACAATCAGCCCCAGCATTTT; CDR3aa: CASSNRDPRDNQPQHF
j_gene: TRBJ2-7; d_gene: -; abundance: many; v_gene: TRBV7-6; CDR3nt: TGTGCCAGCAGCCCACTGCTTTCCTACGAGCAGTACTTC; CDR3aa: CASSPLLSYEQYF
j_gene: TRBJ2-2; d_gene: TRBD2; abundance: -; v_gene: TRBV4-2; CDR3nt: TGTGCCAGCAGCCAAAAGGTGACTAGCGGGGGGACGAACACCGGGGAGCTGTTTTTT; CDR3aa: CASSQKVTSGGTNTGELFF
j_gene: TRBJ2-1; d_gene: TRBD2; abundance: -; v_gene: TRBV12-3/TRBV12-4; CDR3nt: TGTGCCAGCAGTTGGCTAGCGGGGGTAGAGCAGTTCTTC; CDR3aa: CASSWLAGVEQFF
j_gene: TRBJ2-3; d_gene: -; abundance: many; v_gene: TRBV10-1; CDR3nt: TGCGCCAGCAGTGAGGACAGGACTCTGGGTACGCAGTATTTT; CDR3aa: CASSEDRTLGTQYF
j_gene: TRBJ1-2; d_gene: TRBD1; abundance: many; v_gene: TRBV28; CDR3nt: TGTGCCAGCAGTTCCTCGGGACAGTTACATTATGGCTACACCTTC; CDR3aa: CASSSSGQLHYGYTF
j_gene: TRBJ2-2; d_gene: TRBD1; abundance: many; v_gene: TRBV11-3; CDR3nt: TGTGCCAGCAATAAACAGGGGCCCGGGGAGCTGTTTTTT; CDR3aa: CASNKQGPGELFF
j_gene: TRBJ1-2; d_gene: -; abundance: -; v_gene: TRBV4-3; CDR3nt: TGCGCCAGCAGCCAAGACGGACGGACAGACTATGGCTACACCTTC; CDR3aa: CASSQDGRTDYGYTF
j_gene: TRBJ2-5; d_gene: -; abundance: -; v_gene: TRBV7-9; CDR3nt: TGTGCCAGCAGCTTAGGGGAGGCAAGGCCCCAGTACTTC; CDR3aa: CASSLGEARPQYF
j_gene: TRBJ2-5; d_gene: TRBD1; abundance: -; v_gene: TRBV2; CDR3nt: TGTGCCAGCAGTGAAAGGGACAGGGCAGGAGAGACCCAGTACTTC; CDR3aa: CASSERDRAGETQYF
j_gene: TRBJ2-5; d_gene: -; abundance: few; v_gene: TRBV3-1; CDR3nt: TGTGCCAGCAGCCAAGTTTCTCCAAGGTTGAACCAAGAGACCCAGTACTTC; CDR3aa: CASSQVSPRLNQETQYF
j_gene: TRBJ2-2; d_gene: TRBD2; abundance: many; v_gene: TRBV7-9; CDR3nt: TGTGCCAGCAGGCCGACTAGCGGGAGTTCGGCCGCCGGGGAGCTGTTTTTT; CDR3aa: CASRPTSGSSAAGELFF
j_gene: TRBJ1-2; d_gene: -; abundance: many; v_gene: TRBV3-1; CDR3nt: TGTGCCAGCAGCCAAGTCAGCTATGGCTACACCTTC; CDR3aa: CASSQVSYGYTF
j_gene: TRBJ2-3; d_gene: TRBD2; abundance: -; v_gene: TRBV10-3; CDR3nt: TGTGCTAGAGAGTTAGCGGGGGGGCGTACAGATACGCAGTATTTT; CDR3aa: CARELAGGRTDTQYF
j_gene: TRBJ2-3; d_gene: -; abundance: many; v_gene: TRBV20-1; CDR3nt: TGCAGTGCTACCAGCTGGGCGGGCCAGAGGGCAGATACGCAGTATTTT; CDR3aa: CSATSWAGQRADTQYF
j_gene: TRBJ2-4; d_gene: -; abundance: few; v_gene: TRBV14; CDR3nt: TGTGCCAGCGGACAACAGGGAAGTCCAATTCAGTACTTC; CDR3aa: CASGQQGSPIQYF
j_gene: TRBJ2-3; d_gene: -; abundance: many; v_gene: TRBV19; CDR3nt: TGTGCCAGTAGTATTTTCAGGGGCGATTCCCATACGCAGTATTTT; CDR3aa: CASSIFRGDSHTQYF
j_gene: TRBJ2-2; d_gene: -; abundance: -; v_gene: TRBV25-1; CDR3nt: TGTGCCAGCAGCATATATCCCTGCAGCGTTGTGCAGGGCAGAACGAACACCGGGGAGCTGTTTTTT; CDR3aa: CASSIYPCSVVQGRTNTGELFF
j_gene: TRBJ1-6; d_gene: -; abundance: -; v_gene: TRBV9; CDR3nt: TGTGCCAGCAGCGTCCTGGCCTCTCCTAATTCACCCCTCCACTTT; CDR3aa: CASSVLASPNSPLHF
j_gene: TRBJ2-7; d_gene: -; abundance: many; v_gene: TRBV7-9; CDR3nt: TGTGCCAGCAGCCCCAGGCAGGGTACGGCCTACGAGCAGTACTTC; CDR3aa: CASSPRQGTAYEQYF
j_gene: TRBJ2-2; d_gene: TRBD1; abundance: -; v_gene: TRBV28; CDR3nt: TGTGCCAGCAGAGGGGGCAGCTACACCGGGGAGCTGTTTTTT; CDR3aa: CASRGGSYTGELFF
j_gene: TRBJ2-7; d_gene: -; abundance: many; v_gene: TRBV7-2; CDR3nt: TGTGCCAGCAGTACAAGGCAAGCCTACGAGCAGTACTTC; CDR3aa: CASSTRQAYEQYF
j_gene: TRBJ1-2; d_gene: -; abundance: many; v_gene: TRBV3-1; CDR3nt: TGTGCCAGCAGCCAAGATATTCGGACTAACTATGGCTACACCTTC; CDR3aa: CASSQDIRTNYGYTF
j_gene: TRBJ2-4; d_gene: TRBD2; abundance: -; v_gene: TRBV5-5; CDR3nt: TGTGCCAGCAGCTCGTGGACTAGCTCTGCCAAAAACATTCAGTACTTC; CDR3aa: CASSSWTSSAKNIQYF